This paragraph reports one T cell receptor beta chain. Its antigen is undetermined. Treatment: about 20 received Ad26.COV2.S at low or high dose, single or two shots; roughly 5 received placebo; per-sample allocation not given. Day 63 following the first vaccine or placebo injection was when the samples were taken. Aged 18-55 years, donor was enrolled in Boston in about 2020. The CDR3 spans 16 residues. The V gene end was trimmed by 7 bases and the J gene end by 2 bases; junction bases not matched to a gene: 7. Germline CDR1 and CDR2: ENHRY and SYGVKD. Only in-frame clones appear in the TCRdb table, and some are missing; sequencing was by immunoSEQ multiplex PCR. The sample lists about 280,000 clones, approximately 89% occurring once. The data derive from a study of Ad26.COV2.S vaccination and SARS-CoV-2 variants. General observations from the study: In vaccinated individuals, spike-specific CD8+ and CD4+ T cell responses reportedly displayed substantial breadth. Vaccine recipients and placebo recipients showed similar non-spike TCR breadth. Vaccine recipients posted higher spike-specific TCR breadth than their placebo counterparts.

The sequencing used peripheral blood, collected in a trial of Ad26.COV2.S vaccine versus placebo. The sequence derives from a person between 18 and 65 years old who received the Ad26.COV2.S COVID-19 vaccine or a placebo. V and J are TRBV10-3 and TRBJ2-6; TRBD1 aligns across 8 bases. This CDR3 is CAINLRGPAGANVLTF. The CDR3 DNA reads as TGTGCCATCAACCTCAGGGGGCCGGCTGGGGCCAACGTCCTGACTTTC.